Listed below are T cell receptor beta chains from one sample, sequenced in a study of T-cell reconstitution after alpha-beta-depleted transplantation in children. TCRdb re-called the PCR reads with MiXCR, one entry per CDR3 protein. The repertoire has more than 200,000 distinct CDR3 sequences, more than 20% of them found once; the top ten carry approximately 2.5%. This specimen was PBMCs, taken before TCRalphabeta/CD19-depleted stem cell transplant. The receptors here all came from a girl aged 2 to 10 with Fanconi anemia, due to receive a stem cell transplant. The CDR3 runs from the conserved cysteine through the conserved F or W. D genes are given only for firm matches. Clone size is given for some rows only: seen once, a few or many times, or a class if the clone is expanded.

D gene,V gene,clone size,CDR3 length,J gene,CDR3 DNA,CDR3 protein
TRBD1,TRBV10-3,few,15,TRBJ2-3,TGTGCCATATCGACAGGGCCTGTTAGCACAGATACGCAGTATTTT,CAISTGPVSTDTQYF
-,TRBV15,many,13,TRBJ2-7,TGTGCCACCAGCAGAGATCCACAGGCCGAGCAGTACTTC,CATSRDPQAEQYF
-,TRBV27,many,14,TRBJ1-2,TGTGCCAGCAGGAGGGCAGGGCCCCTCTATGGCTACACCTTC,CASRRAGPLYGYTF
-,TRBV20-1,many,13,TRBJ2-5,TGCAGTGCTCATTTCCAGCTTCAAGAGACCCAGTACTTC,CSAHFQLQETQYF
-,TRBV6-1,-,16,TRBJ2-1,TGTGCCAGCAGTCCCCAGGGGCGTGACGGCTACAATGAGCAGTTCTTC,CASSPQGRDGYNEQFF
TRBD1,TRBV10-3,-,14,TRBJ2-5,TGTGCCATCAGTGATGGCAGGGGGCAAGAGACCCAGTACTTC,CAISDGRGQETQYF
TRBD2,TRBV20-1,few,13,TRBJ2-1,TGCAGTGCGGGGACTAGCGGGGGAAAAAGGGCGTTCTTC,CSAGTSGGKRAFF
TRBD1,TRBV7-9,-,15,TRBJ1-4,TGTGCCAGCAGCTTGATGACAGGGCTAAATGAAAAACTGTTTTTT,CASSLMTGLNEKLFF
-,TRBV15,many,13,TRBJ2-1,TGTGCCACCAGCAGAGATAGGCAGGGTGAGCAGTTCTTC,CATSRDRQGEQFF
-,TRBV9,few,14,TRBJ2-1,TGTGCCAGCAGCGACACGAGCTCCTACAATGAGCAGTTCTTC,CASSDTSSYNEQFF
TRBD1,TRBV7-2,few,13,TRBJ2-2,TGTGCCAGCAGCCCACAGGGGTTCGGGGAGCTGTTTTTT,CASSPQGFGELFF
-,TRBV5-6,many,15,TRBJ1-4,TGTGCCAGCAGCTTAATGGACACGGACGAGGGAAAACTGTTTTTT,CASSLMDTDEGKLFF
TRBD1,TRBV7-9,few,15,TRBJ2-7,TGTGCCAGCAGGCCACCAGGGGGTAGGGCCTACGAGCAGTACTTC,CASRPPGGRAYEQYF
TRBD2,TRBV20-1,-,13,TRBJ2-7,TGCAGTGCTAGGGGGACTAGTTTCGACGAGCAGTACTTC,CSARGTSFDEQYF
-,TRBV3-1,-,11,TRBJ2-4,TGTGCCAGCAGCCAAAAAAACATTCAGTACTTC,CASSQKNIQYF
TRBD2,TRBV12-3/TRBV12-4,many,17,TRBJ2-1,TGTGCCAGCAGTAAATCCTGGGAGCTAGCGGCACGGGGTGAGCAGTTCTTC,CASSKSWELAARGEQFF
TRBD1,TRBV12-3/TRBV12-4,many,13,TRBJ2-5,TGTGCCAGCACCCCGACAGGGCTGGAGACCCAGTACTTC,CASTPTGLETQYF
TRBD2,TRBV28,-,16,TRBJ2-1,TGTGCCAGCAGTCGGGGCCGGGACTACGTCTACAATGAGCAGTTCTTC,CASSRGRDYVYNEQFF
TRBD2,TRBV30,-,20,TRBJ2-7,TGTGCCTCCTGGGGGGATGAAGGGGCTAGCGGGAGAAAGTCTTGCTACGAGCAGTACTTC,CASWGDEGASGRKSCYEQYF
-,TRBV20-1,-,13,TRBJ1-2,TGCAGTGCCTGGTCGGGGCTCGGCTATGGCTACACCTTC,CSAWSGLGYGYTF
TRBD2,TRBV29-1,-,21,TRBJ2-3,TGCAGCGTTGAAGATCCTGCGGGACTAGCGGGAGAGGGGTCAGGCACAGATACGCAGTATTTT,CSVEDPAGLAGEGSGTDTQYF
TRBD2,TRBV2,-,15,TRBJ2-1,TGTGCCAGCAAAGTCCTAGCGGGGATAGGGAATGAGCAGTTCTTC,CASKVLAGIGNEQFF
-,TRBV20-1,many,16,TRBJ1-6,TGCAGTGCTAGAGTGGCGGTTGGGTCCTATAATTCACCCCTCCACTTT,CSARVAVGSYNSPLHF
-,TRBV6-5,few,15,TRBJ2-1,TGTGCCAGCAGTTATCGACTTAACTCCTACAATGAGCAGTTCTTC,CASSYRLNSYNEQFF
-,TRBV29-1,few,13,TRBJ2-5,TGCAGCGTTGAGGCGCCCCTAGGAGAGACCCAGTACTTC,CSVEAPLGETQYF
-,TRBV7-3,-,13,TRBJ2-5,TGTGCCAGCAGCTTAAAAAGCAGGGAGACCCAGTACTTC,CASSLKSRETQYF
-,TRBV29-1,many,11,TRBJ2-7,TGCAGCGTGGTGCGATCCTACGAGCAGTACTTC,CSVVRSYEQYF
TRBD2,TRBV20-1,few,12,TRBJ2-5,TGCAGTGCTGCTAGCGGCCAAGAGACCCAGTACTTC,CSAASGQETQYF